The clone carrying this TCR beta chain was picked up a small number of times. Looked up from germline, CDR1 is SGHTA and CDR2 is FQGNSA. Deletions cut 1 base from V and 8 bases from J, with 14 bases between. The CDR3 covers 15 residues. The method was immunoSEQ multiplex PCR; TCRdb's version includes in-frame clones alone and lacks a portion of them. The sample comprises over 850,000 clones, 70% to 80% of which are singletons, and more than 0.55% rests with the top ten. The sample comes from a study of shared clonotypes between healthy human individuals. Sequencing was performed on memory CD4+ T cells from PBMCs. The subset denotes: CD45RA-negative fraction. This TCR came from a man aged 18 to 30 in good health. Some clones in this sample may be carry-over from other donors' samples. This rearrangement joins TRBV7-2 to TRBJ1-4; D gene unclear. DNA for the CDR3: TGTGCCAGCAGCTTAGGTGGCACCCCAGACGAAAAACTGTTTTTT. Protein: CASSLGGTPDEKLFF.